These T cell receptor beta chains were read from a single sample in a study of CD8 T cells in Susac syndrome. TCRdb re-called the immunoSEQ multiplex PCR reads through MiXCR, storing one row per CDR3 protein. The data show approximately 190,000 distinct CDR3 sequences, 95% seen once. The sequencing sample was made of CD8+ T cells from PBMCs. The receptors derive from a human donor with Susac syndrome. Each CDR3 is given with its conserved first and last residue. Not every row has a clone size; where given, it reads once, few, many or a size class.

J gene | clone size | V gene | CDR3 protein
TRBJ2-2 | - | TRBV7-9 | CASSRDENTGELFF
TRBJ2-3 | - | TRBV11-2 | CASSLAFDSRNTDTQYF
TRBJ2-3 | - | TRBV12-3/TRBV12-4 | CASSVLAGGATDTQYF
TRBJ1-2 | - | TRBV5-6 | CASSAQAYGYTF
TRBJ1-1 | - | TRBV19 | CASSTGNTEAFF
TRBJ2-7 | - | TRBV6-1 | CASSEGGSGEQYF
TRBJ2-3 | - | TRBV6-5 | CASSRAGDTQYF
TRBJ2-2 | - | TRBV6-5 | CASSYTSGRVTGELFF
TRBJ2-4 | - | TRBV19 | CASNPTDKNIQYF
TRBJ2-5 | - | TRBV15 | CATSSNHRRDRVWETQYF
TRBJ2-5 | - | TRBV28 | CASSLRQGYQETQYF
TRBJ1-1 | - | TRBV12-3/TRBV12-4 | CASSTGVEAFF
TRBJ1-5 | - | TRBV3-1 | CASSQDFPGENQPQHF
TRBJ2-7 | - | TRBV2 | CASSGTGYHEQYF
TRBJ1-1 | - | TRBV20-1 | CSARVRNTEAFF
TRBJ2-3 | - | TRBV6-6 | CASSYQLAGATDTQYF
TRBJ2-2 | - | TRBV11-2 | CASIRSETGELFF
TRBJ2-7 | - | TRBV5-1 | CASSLPTGAYEQYF
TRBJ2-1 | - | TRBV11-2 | CASSSRGSPNF
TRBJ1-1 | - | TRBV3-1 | CASSQERDMNTEAFF
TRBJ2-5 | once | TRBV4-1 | CASSRVASMETQYF
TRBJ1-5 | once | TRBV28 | CASRPQTWGGGNQPQHF
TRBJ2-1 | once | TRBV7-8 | CASSLVFAGLTDEQFF
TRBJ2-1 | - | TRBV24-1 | CATSDGGSNNEQFF
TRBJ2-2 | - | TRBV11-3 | CASSPGNTGELFF
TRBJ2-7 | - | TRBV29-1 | CSVLTGGSYEQYF
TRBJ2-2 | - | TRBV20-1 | CSARGPSGSANTGELFF
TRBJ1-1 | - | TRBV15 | CATSRSGAQTEAFF
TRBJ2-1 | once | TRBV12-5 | CASGLARGVAYNEQFF
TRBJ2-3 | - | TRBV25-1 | CASSESGGGAPDTQYF
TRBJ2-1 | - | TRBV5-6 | CASPPGGHYNEQFF
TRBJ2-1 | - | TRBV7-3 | CASSFSGAYNEQFF
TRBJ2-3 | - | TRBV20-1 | CSARDMLSGRSQDTQYF
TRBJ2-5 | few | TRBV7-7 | CASSSGLAGQETQYF
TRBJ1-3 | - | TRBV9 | CASSGGTGIEAGNTIYF
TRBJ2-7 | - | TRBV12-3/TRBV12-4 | CASSLPNYEQYF
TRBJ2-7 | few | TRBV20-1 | CSARATGGLAGELNPYEQYF
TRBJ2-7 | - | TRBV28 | CASSPTIRDLDYEQYF
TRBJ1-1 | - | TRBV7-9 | CASSLEQVEAFF
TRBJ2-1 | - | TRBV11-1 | CASSVRRDRGWVRNRNEQFF
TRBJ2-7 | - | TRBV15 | CATSRVGRLEQYF
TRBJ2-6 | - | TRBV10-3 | CAISGEPGAVGANVLTF
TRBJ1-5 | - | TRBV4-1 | CASSQGAAARPQHF